The sample holds a few counts of the clone carrying this T cell receptor (beta chain). Its antigen remains unknown. Prepared TCR beta cDNA libraries contained unique molecular identifiers. TCRdb reprocessed the PCR reads with MiXCR, giving one entry per CDR3 protein. The sample has hundreds of thousands of distinct CDR3 sequences, just under 30% seen once. Trimming stripped 0 bases from V and 4 bases from J, with 16 bases between. Germline CDR1 and CDR2: LGHNA and YNFKEQ. This CDR3 spans 17 amino acids. This record comes from a study of post-analysis software for immune sequencing data. Broader study findings: Multiple sclerosis patients had significantly lower normalized Chao1 diversity than controls. About five TRBV segments occurring more often in patients than controls included TRBV5-6, TRBV5-1 and TRBV20-1. Co-batched samples clustered tightly together by F measure.

This chain uses TRBV4-2 with TRBJ2-1; D is uncertain. The TCR was taken from a girl between 5 and 17 years old with multiple sclerosis. The sequenced material came from blood. The CDR3 reads CASSQDSRGSPYNEQFF. CDR3 nucleotides: TGTGCCAGCAGCCAAGATAGTCGAGGCAGCCCTTACAATGAGCAGTTCTTC.